These T cell receptor beta chains were read from a single sample in a study of blood T cell repertoires in COVID-19. Some clones are missing from TCRdb's copy, which holds only in-frame ones; the method was immunoSEQ multiplex PCR. The table records under 250,000 clones, 84% of them present only once. Sequencing used peripheral blood. These receptors all come from a woman aged 45 to 65 with active or convalescent COVID-19. Each CDR3 is given with its conserved first and last residue. The order of the fields is D gene, J gene, CDR3 length, clone size, V gene, CDR3 DNA, CDR3 protein. A D gene is named only where the DNA matches it firmly. Size values are once, few and many counts, or a class for expanded clones, and some rows have none.

d_gene: -
j_gene: TRBJ2-7
len: 12
abundance: -
v_gene: TRBV12-3/TRBV12-4
CDR3nt: TGTGCCAGCAGTTTAAGGGGATACGAGCAGTACTTC
CDR3aa: CASSLRGYEQYF

d_gene: -
j_gene: TRBJ2-3
len: 12
abundance: -
v_gene: TRBV6-5
CDR3nt: TGTGCCAGCAGGGGGGGAGCAGATACGCAGTATTTT
CDR3aa: CASRGGADTQYF

d_gene: -
j_gene: TRBJ1-2
len: 17
abundance: -
v_gene: TRBV24-1
CDR3nt: TGTGCCACCAGTGATTCCCCCGGGACTGCAGAAACCCATGGCTACACCTTC
CDR3aa: CATSDSPGTAETHGYTF

d_gene: -
j_gene: TRBJ1-1
len: 13
abundance: -
v_gene: TRBV19
CDR3nt: TGTGCCAGTAGTTACACGGGGTTGGCTGAAGCTTTCTTT
CDR3aa: CASSYTGLAEAFF

d_gene: TRBD1
j_gene: TRBJ1-2
len: 15
abundance: -
v_gene: TRBV6-5
CDR3nt: TGTGCCAGCAGTACCTGGGACAGGGCGCTCTATGGCTACACCTTC
CDR3aa: CASSTWDRALYGYTF

d_gene: TRBD1
j_gene: TRBJ1-6
len: 14
abundance: -
v_gene: TRBV7-9
CDR3nt: TGTGCCAGCAGTAGGACAGGGGATAATTCACCCCTCCACTTT
CDR3aa: CASSRTGDNSPLHF

d_gene: TRBD2
j_gene: TRBJ2-5
len: 15
abundance: -
v_gene: TRBV5-4
CDR3nt: TGTGCCAGCAGCGAGGGACTAGCGGGATCTGAGACCCAGTACTTC
CDR3aa: CASSEGLAGSETQYF

d_gene: -
j_gene: TRBJ2-7
len: 13
abundance: -
v_gene: TRBV7-2
CDR3nt: TGTGCCAGCAGCCCCAATCGGGGAGACCTACAGTACTTC
CDR3aa: CASSPNRGDLQYF

d_gene: TRBD1
j_gene: TRBJ1-5
len: 19
abundance: -
v_gene: TRBV15
CDR3nt: TGTGCCACCAGCAGCTCAGGGGGCCTACTGCTATATAGCAATCAGCCCCAGCATTTT
CDR3aa: CATSSSGGLLLYSNQPQHF

d_gene: -
j_gene: TRBJ2-4
len: 12
abundance: -
v_gene: TRBV24-1
CDR3nt: TGTGCCACCAGTGACAAGACAGGGAGGCGGTACTTC
CDR3aa: CATSDKTGRRYF

d_gene: -
j_gene: TRBJ1-5
len: 13
abundance: -
v_gene: TRBV12-3/TRBV12-4
CDR3nt: TGTGCCAGCAGTTTATCCAGAAATCAGCCCCAGCATTTT
CDR3aa: CASSLSRNQPQHF

d_gene: -
j_gene: TRBJ1-2
len: 12
abundance: few
v_gene: TRBV15
CDR3nt: TGTGCCACCAGCAGACGAGGCTATGGCTACACCTTC
CDR3aa: CATSRRGYGYTF

d_gene: TRBD2
j_gene: TRBJ2-2
len: 16
abundance: -
v_gene: TRBV7-3
CDR3nt: TGTGCCAGCACACCCCTAGCGGGCGGGGACACCGGGGAGCTGTTTTTT
CDR3aa: CASTPLAGGDTGELFF

d_gene: TRBD2
j_gene: TRBJ2-3
len: 15
abundance: -
v_gene: TRBV28
CDR3nt: TGTGCCAGCAGTTTGGGTAGCGGGGGGGCGATCGATTCGTATTTT
CDR3aa: CASSLGSGGAIDSYF

d_gene: -
j_gene: TRBJ2-6
len: 14
abundance: few
v_gene: TRBV5-1
CDR3nt: TGCGCCAGCGATATCTACTCTGGGGCCAACGTCCTGACTTTC
CDR3aa: CASDIYSGANVLTF

d_gene: TRBD1
j_gene: TRBJ1-2
len: 14
abundance: -
v_gene: TRBV28
CDR3nt: TGTGCCAGCACCCGGACAGGAGTAAACTATGGCTACACCTTC
CDR3aa: CASTRTGVNYGYTF

d_gene: TRBD1
j_gene: TRBJ1-2
len: 15
abundance: -
v_gene: TRBV15
CDR3nt: TGTGCCACCAGCAGAGATAGGGTACAGGGGAGAGGCTACACCTTC
CDR3aa: CATSRDRVQGRGYTF

d_gene: -
j_gene: TRBJ1-3
len: 14
abundance: -
v_gene: TRBV6-5
CDR3nt: TGTGCCAGCAGTTACTCTAGATTAGGAAACACCATATATTTT
CDR3aa: CASSYSRLGNTIYF

d_gene: -
j_gene: TRBJ1-1
len: 14
abundance: -
v_gene: TRBV5-5
CDR3nt: TGTGCCAGCAGCTTGGGGGTGCGCAGGGGTTTAGCTTTCTTT
CDR3aa: CASSLGVRRGLAFF

d_gene: TRBD2
j_gene: TRBJ2-3
len: 15
abundance: -
v_gene: TRBV15
CDR3nt: TGTGCCACCAGTACTAGCGGGGGGGCCACAGATACGCAGTATTTT
CDR3aa: CATSTSGGATDTQYF

d_gene: -
j_gene: TRBJ1-4
len: 16
abundance: -
v_gene: TRBV4-2
CDR3nt: TGTGCCAGCAGCCAAGCACGAGGGGTGGGAGGCGAAAAACTGTTTTTT
CDR3aa: CASSQARGVGGEKLFF

d_gene: TRBD1
j_gene: TRBJ1-2
len: 16
abundance: -
v_gene: TRBV27
CDR3nt: TGTGCCAGCAGTTCCGCCCCCCCGGGACAGCCAGCCGGCTACACCTTC
CDR3aa: CASSSAPPGQPAGYTF

d_gene: TRBD1
j_gene: TRBJ2-1
len: 17
abundance: -
v_gene: TRBV9
CDR3nt: TGTGCCAGCAGCGAGGGGTCCGGGACAGGTAAATACAATGAGCAGTTCTTC
CDR3aa: CASSEGSGTGKYNEQFF

d_gene: -
j_gene: TRBJ1-4
len: 13
abundance: -
v_gene: TRBV10-3
CDR3nt: TGTGCCATCAGGGACACCCGATATGAAAAACTGTTTTTT
CDR3aa: CAIRDTRYEKLFF

d_gene: -
j_gene: TRBJ1-1
len: 15
abundance: once
v_gene: TRBV6-5
CDR3nt: TGTGCCAGCAGTTTCGCCCGAGGGCTGAACACTGAAGCTTTCTTT
CDR3aa: CASSFARGLNTEAFF

d_gene: -
j_gene: TRBJ2-7
len: 15
abundance: -
v_gene: TRBV28
CDR3nt: TGTGCCAGCAGCGCTGTAGCGAGACCCACCTACGAGCAGTACTTC
CDR3aa: CASSAVARPTYEQYF

d_gene: TRBD2
j_gene: TRBJ2-3
len: 16
abundance: -
v_gene: TRBV20-1
CDR3nt: TGCAGTGCTAGTGGGTCACGGCGGGAGGGGGCAGATACGCAGTATTTT
CDR3aa: CSASGSRREGADTQYF

d_gene: -
j_gene: TRBJ1-2
len: 13
abundance: -
v_gene: TRBV7-3
CDR3nt: TGTGCCAGCAGCGCCGAGGCGAAATATGGCTACACCTTC
CDR3aa: CASSAEAKYGYTF

d_gene: TRBD1
j_gene: TRBJ1-6
len: 13
abundance: -
v_gene: TRBV12-3/TRBV12-4
CDR3nt: TGTGCCAGCAGTTCGACAGGGGTCTCACCCCTCCACTTT
CDR3aa: CASSSTGVSPLHF

d_gene: -
j_gene: TRBJ2-7
len: 11
abundance: -
v_gene: TRBV18
CDR3nt: TGTGCCAGCTCACCCGGGGACGAGCAGTACTTC
CDR3aa: CASSPGDEQYF

d_gene: TRBD1
j_gene: TRBJ2-5
len: 15
abundance: -
v_gene: TRBV28
CDR3nt: TGTGCCAGCAGGAGAGGGGCAGGGGGTTTGAAGACCCAGTACTTC
CDR3aa: CASRRGAGGLKTQYF

d_gene: TRBD2
j_gene: TRBJ2-1
len: 17
abundance: many
v_gene: TRBV7-3
CDR3nt: TGTGCCAGCAGCTCCGTAGGGGGACTAGCGGGAGGGGATGAGCAGTTCTTC
CDR3aa: CASSSVGGLAGGDEQFF

d_gene: -
j_gene: TRBJ2-1
len: 14
abundance: -
v_gene: TRBV20-1
CDR3nt: TGCAGTGCTAGTAGGGGGAGTGCGATCCATGAGCAGTTCTTC
CDR3aa: CSASRGSAIHEQFF

d_gene: -
j_gene: TRBJ2-1
len: 10
abundance: -
v_gene: TRBV20-1
CDR3nt: TGCAGTGCTAGCCTCCGGGAGCAGTTCTTC
CDR3aa: CSASLREQFF

d_gene: -
j_gene: TRBJ2-1
len: 14
abundance: -
v_gene: TRBV9
CDR3nt: TGTGCCAGCAGCGTAGACGGGTCCTACAATGAGCAGTTCTTC
CDR3aa: CASSVDGSYNEQFF

d_gene: -
j_gene: TRBJ2-2
len: 15
abundance: -
v_gene: TRBV18
CDR3nt: TGTGCCAGCTCCCCGCCGGGACAAAACACCGGGGAGCTGTTTTTT
CDR3aa: CASSPPGQNTGELFF

d_gene: -
j_gene: TRBJ2-1
len: 15
abundance: few
v_gene: TRBV24-1
CDR3nt: TGTGCCACCAGTGATCGGGGGACTGCCGTAATGGAGCAGTTCTTC
CDR3aa: CATSDRGTAVMEQFF

d_gene: TRBD1
j_gene: TRBJ1-4
len: 15
abundance: few
v_gene: TRBV19
CDR3nt: TGTGCCAGTAGTGCCGACAGGGCTTATAATGAAAAACTGTTTTTT
CDR3aa: CASSADRAYNEKLFF

d_gene: -
j_gene: TRBJ1-2
len: 13
abundance: -
v_gene: TRBV9
CDR3nt: TGTGCCAGCAGCGGGGGGGGCGCGAATGGCTACACCTTC
CDR3aa: CASSGGGANGYTF

d_gene: TRBD1
j_gene: TRBJ2-1
len: 17
abundance: -
v_gene: TRBV9
CDR3nt: TGTGCCAGCAGCAGCTTCGGGGGGACAGGGGAAGGTTCGGAGCAGTTCTTC
CDR3aa: CASSSFGGTGEGSEQFF

d_gene: TRBD1
j_gene: TRBJ1-2
len: 15
abundance: -
v_gene: TRBV5-1
CDR3nt: TGCGCCAGCAGCCCGGGACAGGGTGGTTTCGGGGGCTACACCTTC
CDR3aa: CASSPGQGGFGGYTF

d_gene: TRBD1
j_gene: TRBJ2-5
len: 16
abundance: -
v_gene: TRBV5-1
CDR3nt: TGCGCCAGCAGCGCCGGCACGACAGGGCGAGGGGAGACCCAGTACTTC
CDR3aa: CASSAGTTGRGETQYF